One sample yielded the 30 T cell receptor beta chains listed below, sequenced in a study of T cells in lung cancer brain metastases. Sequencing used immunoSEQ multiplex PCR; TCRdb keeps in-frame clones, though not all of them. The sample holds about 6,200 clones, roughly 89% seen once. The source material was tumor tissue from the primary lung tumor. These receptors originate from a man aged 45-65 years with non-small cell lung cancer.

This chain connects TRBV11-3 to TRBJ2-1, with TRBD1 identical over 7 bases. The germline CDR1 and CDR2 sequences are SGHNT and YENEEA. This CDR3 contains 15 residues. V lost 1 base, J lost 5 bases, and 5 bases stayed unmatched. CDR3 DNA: TGTGCCAGCAGCTTAGCCGGGACAGTTGACAATGAGCAGTTCTTC. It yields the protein CASSLAGTVDNEQFF.

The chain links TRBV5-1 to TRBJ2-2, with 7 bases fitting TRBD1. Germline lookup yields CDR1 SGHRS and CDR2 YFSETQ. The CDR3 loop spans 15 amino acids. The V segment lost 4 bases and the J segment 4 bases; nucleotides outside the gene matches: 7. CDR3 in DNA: TGCGCCAGCAGCCTTTGGGACAGCCTCACCGGGGAGCTGTTTTTT. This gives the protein CASSLWDSLTGELFF.

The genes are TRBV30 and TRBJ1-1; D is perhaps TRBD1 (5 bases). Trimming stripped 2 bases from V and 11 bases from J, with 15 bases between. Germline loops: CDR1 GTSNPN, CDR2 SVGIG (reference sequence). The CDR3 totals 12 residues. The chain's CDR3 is CAWSTIAGQAFF. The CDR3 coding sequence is TGTGCCTGGAGTACCATAGCGGGGCAGGCTTTCTTT. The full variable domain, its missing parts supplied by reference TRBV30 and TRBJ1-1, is SQTIHQWPATLVQPVGSPLSLECTVEGTSNPNLYWYRQAAGRGLQLLFYSVGIGQISSEVPQNLSASRPQDRQFILSSKKLLLSDSGFYLCAWSTIAGQAFFGQGTRLTVV.

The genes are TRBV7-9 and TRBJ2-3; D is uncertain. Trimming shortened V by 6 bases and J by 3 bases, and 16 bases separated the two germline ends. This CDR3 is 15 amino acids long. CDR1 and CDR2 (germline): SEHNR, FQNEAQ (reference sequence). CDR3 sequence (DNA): TGTGCCAGCAGACATCAGAAAAGTGGGACAGATACGCAGTATTTT. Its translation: CASRHQKSGTDTQYF.

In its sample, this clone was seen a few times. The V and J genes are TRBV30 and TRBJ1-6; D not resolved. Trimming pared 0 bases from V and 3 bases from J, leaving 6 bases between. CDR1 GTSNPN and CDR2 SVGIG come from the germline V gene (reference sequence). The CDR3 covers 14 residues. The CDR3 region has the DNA TGTGCCTGGAGTGTACTGGGCTATAATTCACCCCTCCACTTT. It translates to CAWSVLGYNSPLHF.

CDR3 loop: CASSFPLAGGPNTGELFF. The CDR3 DNA reads TGTGCCAGCAGCTTCCCACTAGCGGGGGGGCCTAACACCGGGGAGCTGTTTTTT. This chain uses TRBV7-9 with TRBJ2-2; 13 nucleotides match TRBD2. The CDR3 loop spans 18 amino acids. Germline CDR1 and CDR2: SEHNR and FQNEAQ (reference sequence). The ends lost 3 bases at V and 2 bases at J; junction bases unmatched: 6.

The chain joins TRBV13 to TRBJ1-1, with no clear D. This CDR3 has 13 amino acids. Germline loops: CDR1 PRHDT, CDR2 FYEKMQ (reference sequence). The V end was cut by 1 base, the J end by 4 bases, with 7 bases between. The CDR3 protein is CASSLAGFTEAFF. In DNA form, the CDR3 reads TGTGCCAGCAGCTTAGCCGGGTTCACTGAAGCTTTCTTT.

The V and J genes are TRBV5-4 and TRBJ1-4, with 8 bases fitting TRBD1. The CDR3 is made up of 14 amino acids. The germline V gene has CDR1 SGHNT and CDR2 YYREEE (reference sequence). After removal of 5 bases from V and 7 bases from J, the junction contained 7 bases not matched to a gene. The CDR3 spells CASSRQGAVEKLFF. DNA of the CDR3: TGTGCCAGCAGTCGGCAGGGGGCCGTTGAAAAACTGTTTTTT.

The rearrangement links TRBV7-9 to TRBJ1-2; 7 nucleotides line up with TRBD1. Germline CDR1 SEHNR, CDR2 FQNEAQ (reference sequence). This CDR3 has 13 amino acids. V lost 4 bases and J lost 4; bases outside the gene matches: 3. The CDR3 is CASSSRDSYGYTF. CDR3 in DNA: TGTGCCAGCAGCTCCCGGGACAGCTATGGCTACACCTTC.

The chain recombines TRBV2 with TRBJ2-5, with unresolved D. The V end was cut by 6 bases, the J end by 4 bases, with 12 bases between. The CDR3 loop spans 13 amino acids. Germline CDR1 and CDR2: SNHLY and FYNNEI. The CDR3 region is CASSLFRGETQYF. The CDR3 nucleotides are TGTGCCAGCAGCCTTTTTCGCGGAGAGACCCAGTACTTC. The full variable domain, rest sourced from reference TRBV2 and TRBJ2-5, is EPEVTQTPSHQVTQMGQEVILRCVPISNHLYFYWYRQILGQKVEFLVSFYNNEISEKSEIFDDQFSVERPDGSNFTLKIRSTKLEDSAMYFCASSLFRGETQYFGPGTRLLVL.

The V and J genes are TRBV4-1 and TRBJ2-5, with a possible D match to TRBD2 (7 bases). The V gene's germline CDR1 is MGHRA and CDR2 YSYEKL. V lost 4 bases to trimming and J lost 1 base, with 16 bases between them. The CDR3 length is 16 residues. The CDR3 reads CASSLTGGGLQETQYF. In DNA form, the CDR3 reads TGCGCCAGCAGCCTGACGGGCGGGGGCCTCCAAGAGACCCAGTACTTC.

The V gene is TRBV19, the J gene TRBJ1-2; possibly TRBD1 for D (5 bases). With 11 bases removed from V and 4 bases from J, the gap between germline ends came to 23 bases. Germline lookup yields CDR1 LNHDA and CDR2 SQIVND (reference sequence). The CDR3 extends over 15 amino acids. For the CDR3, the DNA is TGTGCCGGAGGACCGGCCAGGGAAGATGGCTATGGCTACACCTTC. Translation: CAGGPAREDGYGYTF.

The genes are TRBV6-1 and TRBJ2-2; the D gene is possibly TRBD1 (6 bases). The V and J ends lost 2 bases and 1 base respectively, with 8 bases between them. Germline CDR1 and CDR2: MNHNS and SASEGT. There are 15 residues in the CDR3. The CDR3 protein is CASSELTGNTGELFF. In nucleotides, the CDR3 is TGTGCCAGCAGTGAACTGACAGGGAACACCGGGGAGCTGTTTTTT.

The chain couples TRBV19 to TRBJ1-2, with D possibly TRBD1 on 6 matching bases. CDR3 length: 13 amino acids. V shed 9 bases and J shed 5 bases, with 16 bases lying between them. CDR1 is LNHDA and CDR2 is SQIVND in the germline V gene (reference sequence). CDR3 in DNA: TGTGCCAGCCGACTCGGACAGAATTATGGCTACACCTTC. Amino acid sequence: CASRLGQNYGYTF.

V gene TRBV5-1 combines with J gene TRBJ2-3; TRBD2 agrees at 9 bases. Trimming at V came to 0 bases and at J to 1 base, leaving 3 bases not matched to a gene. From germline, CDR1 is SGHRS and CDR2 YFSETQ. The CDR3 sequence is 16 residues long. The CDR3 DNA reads TGCGCCAGCAGCTTGGAAGCGGGGGGACGCACAGATACGCAGTATTTT. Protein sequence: CASSLEAGGRTDTQYF.

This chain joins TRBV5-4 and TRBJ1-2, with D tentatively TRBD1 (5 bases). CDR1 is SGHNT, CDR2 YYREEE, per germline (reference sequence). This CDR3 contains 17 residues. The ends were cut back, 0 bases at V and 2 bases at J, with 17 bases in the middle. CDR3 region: CASSLGRGLSVNYGYTF. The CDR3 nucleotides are TGTGCCAGCAGCTTGGGCCGGGGCCTCAGCGTGAACTATGGCTACACCTTC.

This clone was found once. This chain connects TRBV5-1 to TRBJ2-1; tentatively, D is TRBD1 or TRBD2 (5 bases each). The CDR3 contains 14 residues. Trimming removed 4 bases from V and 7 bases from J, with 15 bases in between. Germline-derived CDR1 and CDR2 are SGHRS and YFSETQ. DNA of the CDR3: TGCGCCAGCAGCCTTACCGGGACGGGAAATGAGCAGTTCTTC. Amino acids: CASSLTGTGNEQFF.

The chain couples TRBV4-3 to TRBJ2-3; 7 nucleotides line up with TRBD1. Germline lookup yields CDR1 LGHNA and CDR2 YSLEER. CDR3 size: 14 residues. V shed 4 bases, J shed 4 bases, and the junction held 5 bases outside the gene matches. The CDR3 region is CASSLGQGADTQYF. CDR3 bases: TGCGCCAGCAGCCTGGGTCAGGGGGCAGATACGCAGTATTTT.

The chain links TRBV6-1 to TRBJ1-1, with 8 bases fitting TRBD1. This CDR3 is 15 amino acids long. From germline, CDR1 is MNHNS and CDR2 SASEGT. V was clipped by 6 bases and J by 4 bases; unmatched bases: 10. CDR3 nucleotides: TGTGCCAGCAGAGGAACGGACAGGGAGATCACTGAAGCTTTCTTT. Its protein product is CASRGTDREITEAFF.

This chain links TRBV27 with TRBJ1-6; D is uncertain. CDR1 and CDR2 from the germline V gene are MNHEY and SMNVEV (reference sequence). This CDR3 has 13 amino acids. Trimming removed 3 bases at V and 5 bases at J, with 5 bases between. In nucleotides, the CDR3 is TGTGCCAGCAGTTTGAGACATAATTCACCCCTCCACTTT. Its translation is CASSLRHNSPLHF.

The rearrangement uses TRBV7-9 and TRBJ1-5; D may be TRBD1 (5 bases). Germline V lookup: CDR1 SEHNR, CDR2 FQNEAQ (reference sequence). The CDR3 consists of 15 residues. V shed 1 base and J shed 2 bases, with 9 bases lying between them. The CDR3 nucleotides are TGTGCCAGCAGCTTAGTAGGGGAGGGCAATCAGCCCCAGCATTTT. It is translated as CASSLVGEGNQPQHF.

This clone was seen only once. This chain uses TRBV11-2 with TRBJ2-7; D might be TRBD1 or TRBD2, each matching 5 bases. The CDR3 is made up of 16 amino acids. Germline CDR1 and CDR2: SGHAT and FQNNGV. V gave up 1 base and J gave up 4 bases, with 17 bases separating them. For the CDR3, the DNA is TGTGCCAGCAGCTTAGCGAGGGACCCTCAATTATACGAGCAGTACTTC. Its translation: CASSLARDPQLYEQYF. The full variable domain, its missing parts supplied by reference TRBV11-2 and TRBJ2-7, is EAGVAQSPRYKIIEKRQSVAFWCNPISGHATLYWYQQILGQGPKLLIQFQNNGVVDDSQLPKDRFSAERLKGVDSTLKIQPAKLEDSAVYLCASSLARDPQLYEQYFGPGTRLTVT.

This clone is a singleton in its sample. The CDR3 is CASSVHQRGSEQFF. In nucleotides, the CDR3 is TGTGCCAGCAGCGTCCACCAGCGGGGCAGTGAGCAGTTCTTC. The gene calls are TRBV9 and TRBJ2-1; 7 bases match TRBD2. V shed 2 bases, J shed 9 bases, and the junction held 8 bases outside the gene matches. Germline assignment: CDR1 SGDLS and CDR2 YYNGEE. The CDR3 sequence is 14 residues long.

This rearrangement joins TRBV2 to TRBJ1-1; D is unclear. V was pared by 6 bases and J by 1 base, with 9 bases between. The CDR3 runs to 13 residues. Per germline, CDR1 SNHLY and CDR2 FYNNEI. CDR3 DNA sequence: TGTGCCAGCAGCGCAAATTCGAACACTGAAGCTTTCTTT. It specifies CASSANSNTEAFF.

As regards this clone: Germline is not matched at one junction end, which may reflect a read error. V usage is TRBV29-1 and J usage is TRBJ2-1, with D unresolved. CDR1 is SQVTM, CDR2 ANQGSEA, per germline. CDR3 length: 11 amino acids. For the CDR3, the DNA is TGCAGCGTCTTGAGAGTCAATGAACAGTTCTTC. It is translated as CSVLRVNEQFF.

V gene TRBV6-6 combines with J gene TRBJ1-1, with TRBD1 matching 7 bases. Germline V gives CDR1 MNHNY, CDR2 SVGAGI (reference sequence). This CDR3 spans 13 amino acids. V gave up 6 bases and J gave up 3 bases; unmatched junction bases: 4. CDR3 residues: CASSPGGHTEAFF. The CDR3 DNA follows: TGTGCCAGCAGCCCAGGGGGACACACTGAAGCTTTCTTT.

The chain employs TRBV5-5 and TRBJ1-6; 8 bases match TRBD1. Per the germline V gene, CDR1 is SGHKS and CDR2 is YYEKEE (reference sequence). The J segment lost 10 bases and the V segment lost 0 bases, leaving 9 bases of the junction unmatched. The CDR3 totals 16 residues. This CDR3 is CASSLAPDRGYSPLHF. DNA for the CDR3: TGTGCCAGCAGCTTGGCTCCCGACAGGGGTTACTCACCCCTCCACTTT.

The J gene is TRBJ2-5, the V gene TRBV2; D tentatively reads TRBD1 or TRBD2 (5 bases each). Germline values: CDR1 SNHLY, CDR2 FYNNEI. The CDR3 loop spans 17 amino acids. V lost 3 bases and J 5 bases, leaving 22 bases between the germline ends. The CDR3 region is CASSDEFGTALVETQYF. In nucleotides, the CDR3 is TGTGCCAGCAGTGACGAATTCGGGACGGCGTTGGTGGAGACCCAGTACTTC.

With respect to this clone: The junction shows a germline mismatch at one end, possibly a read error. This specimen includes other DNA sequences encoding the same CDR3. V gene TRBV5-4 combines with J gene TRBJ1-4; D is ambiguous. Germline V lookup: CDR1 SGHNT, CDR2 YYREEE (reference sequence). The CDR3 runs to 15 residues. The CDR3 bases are TGTGCCAGCAGCTTCATGGACCGATCTAATGAAAAATTGTTTTTT. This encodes CASSFMDRSNEKLFF.

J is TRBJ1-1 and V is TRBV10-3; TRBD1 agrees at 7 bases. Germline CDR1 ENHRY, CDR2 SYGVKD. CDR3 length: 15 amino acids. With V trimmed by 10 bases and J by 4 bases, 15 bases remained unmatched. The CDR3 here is CATNSGDSVSTEAFF. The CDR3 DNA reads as TGTGCCACAAACTCGGGGGACAGCGTCAGCACTGAAGCTTTCTTT.